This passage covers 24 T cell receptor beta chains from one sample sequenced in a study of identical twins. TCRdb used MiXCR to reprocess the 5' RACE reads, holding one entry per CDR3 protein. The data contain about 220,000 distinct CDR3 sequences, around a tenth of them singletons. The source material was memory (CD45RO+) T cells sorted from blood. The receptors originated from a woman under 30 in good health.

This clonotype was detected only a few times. The CDR3 protein is CATTGPYGYTF. CDR3 in DNA: TGTGCCACTACAGGGCCCTATGGCTACACCTTC. This rearrangement joins TRBV27 to TRBJ1-2, with D possibly being TRBD1 (6 bases). Trimming stripped 10 bases from V and 4 bases from J, with 10 bases between. Germline CDR1 reads MNHEY; CDR2 reads SMNVEV (reference sequence). The CDR3 length is 11 residues.

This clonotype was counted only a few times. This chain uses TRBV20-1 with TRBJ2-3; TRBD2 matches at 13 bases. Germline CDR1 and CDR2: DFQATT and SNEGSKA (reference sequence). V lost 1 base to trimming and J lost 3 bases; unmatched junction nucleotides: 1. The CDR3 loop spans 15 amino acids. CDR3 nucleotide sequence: TGCAGTGCTAGAGGGACTAGCGGGAGTACAGATACGCAGTATTTT. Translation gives CSARGTSGSTDTQYF.

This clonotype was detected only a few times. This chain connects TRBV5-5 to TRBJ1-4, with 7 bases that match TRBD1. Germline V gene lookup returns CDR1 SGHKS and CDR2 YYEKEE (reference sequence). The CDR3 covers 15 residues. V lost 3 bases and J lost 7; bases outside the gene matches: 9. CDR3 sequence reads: CASSWAGGWGEKLFF. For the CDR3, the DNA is TGTGCCAGCAGCTGGGCAGGGGGATGGGGTGAAAAACTGTTTTTT.

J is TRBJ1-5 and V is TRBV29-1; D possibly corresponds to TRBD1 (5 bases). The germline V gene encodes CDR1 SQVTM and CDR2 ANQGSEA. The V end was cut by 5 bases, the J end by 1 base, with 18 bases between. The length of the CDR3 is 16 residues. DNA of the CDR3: TGCAGCGTTAAGGAATCCGGGACGGGAAGCAATCAGCCCCAGCATTTT. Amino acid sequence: CSVKESGTGSNQPQHF.

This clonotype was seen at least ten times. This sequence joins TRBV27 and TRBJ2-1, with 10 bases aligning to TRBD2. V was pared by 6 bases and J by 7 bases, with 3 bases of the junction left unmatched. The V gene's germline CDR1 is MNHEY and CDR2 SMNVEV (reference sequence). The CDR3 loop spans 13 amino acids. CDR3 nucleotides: TGTGCCAGCAGGGTGACTAGCGGGAATGAGCAGTTCTTC. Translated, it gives CASRVTSGNEQFF.

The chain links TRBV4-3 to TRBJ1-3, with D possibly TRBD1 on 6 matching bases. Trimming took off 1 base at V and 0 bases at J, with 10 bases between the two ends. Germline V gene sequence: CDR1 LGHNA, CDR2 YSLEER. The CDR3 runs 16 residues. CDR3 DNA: TGCGCCAGCAGCCAAGCAGGGACAAGCTCTGGAAACACCATATATTTT. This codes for CASSQAGTSSGNTIYF.

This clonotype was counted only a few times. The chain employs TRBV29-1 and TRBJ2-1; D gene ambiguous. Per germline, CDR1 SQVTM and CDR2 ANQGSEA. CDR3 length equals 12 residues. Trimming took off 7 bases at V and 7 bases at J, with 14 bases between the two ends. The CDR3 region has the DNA TGCAGCGGCTACCTTATGGGAAATGAGCAGTTCTTC. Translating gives CSGYLMGNEQFF.

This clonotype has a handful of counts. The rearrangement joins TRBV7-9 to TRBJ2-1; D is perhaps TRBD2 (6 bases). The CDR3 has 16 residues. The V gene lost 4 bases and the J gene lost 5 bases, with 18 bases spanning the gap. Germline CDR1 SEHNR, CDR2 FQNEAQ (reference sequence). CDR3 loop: CASSWGDLRQNNEQFF. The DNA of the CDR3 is TGTGCCAGCAGCTGGGGGGACCTCCGCCAAAACAATGAGCAGTTCTTC.

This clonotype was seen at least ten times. Written as DNA, the CDR3 is TGCGCCAGCGCCGTCTTTCAGGGGGACCAAGAGACCCAGTACTTC. Translation: CASAVFQGDQETQYF. The rearrangement links TRBV5-1 to TRBJ2-5; the match to TRBD1 covers 7 bases. The CDR3 spans 15 residues. Germline values: CDR1 SGHRS, CDR2 YFSETQ. The V and J ends lost 7 bases and 0 bases, in that order; junction bases with no gene match: 9.

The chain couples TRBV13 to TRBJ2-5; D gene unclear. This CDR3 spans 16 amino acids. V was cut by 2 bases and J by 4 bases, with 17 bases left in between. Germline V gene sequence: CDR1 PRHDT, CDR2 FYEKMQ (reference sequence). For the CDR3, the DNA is TGTGCCAGCAGCTTAAGGCAGGCAACCTGGCGAGAGACCCAGTACTTC. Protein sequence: CASSLRQATWRETQYF.

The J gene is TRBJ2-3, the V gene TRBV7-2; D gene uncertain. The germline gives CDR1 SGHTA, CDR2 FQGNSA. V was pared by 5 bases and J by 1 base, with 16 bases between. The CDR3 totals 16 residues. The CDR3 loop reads CASSPILLAGTDTQYF. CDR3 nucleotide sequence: TGTGCCAGCAGCCCCATCCTTTTGGCGGGCACAGATACGCAGTATTTT. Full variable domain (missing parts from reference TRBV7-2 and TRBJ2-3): GAGVSQSPSNKVTEKGKDVELRCDPISGHTALYWYRQSLGQGLEFLIYFQGNSAPDKSGLPSDRFSAERTGGSVSTLTIQRTQQEDSAVYLCASSPILLAGTDTQYFGPGTRLTVL.

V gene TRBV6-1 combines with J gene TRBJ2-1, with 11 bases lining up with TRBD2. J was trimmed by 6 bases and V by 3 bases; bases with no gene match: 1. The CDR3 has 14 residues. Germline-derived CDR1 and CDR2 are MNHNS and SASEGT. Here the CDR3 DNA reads TGTGCCAGCAGTGATAGCGGGAGGGGCAATGAGCAGTTCTTC. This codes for CASSDSGRGNEQFF.

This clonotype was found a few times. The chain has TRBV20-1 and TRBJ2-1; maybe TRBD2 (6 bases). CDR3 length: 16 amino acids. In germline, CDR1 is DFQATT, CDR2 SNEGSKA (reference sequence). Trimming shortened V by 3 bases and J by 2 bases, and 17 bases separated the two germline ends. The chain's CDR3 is CSARAAQGEAYNEQFF. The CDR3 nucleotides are TGCAGTGCTAGGGCCGCACAAGGGGAGGCCTACAATGAGCAGTTCTTC.

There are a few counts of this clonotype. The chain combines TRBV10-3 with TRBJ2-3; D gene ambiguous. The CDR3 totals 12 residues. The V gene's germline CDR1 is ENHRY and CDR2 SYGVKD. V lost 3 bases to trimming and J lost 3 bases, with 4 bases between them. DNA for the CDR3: TGTGCCATCAGTGACCGGACAGATACGCAGTATTTT. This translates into CAISDRTDTQYF.

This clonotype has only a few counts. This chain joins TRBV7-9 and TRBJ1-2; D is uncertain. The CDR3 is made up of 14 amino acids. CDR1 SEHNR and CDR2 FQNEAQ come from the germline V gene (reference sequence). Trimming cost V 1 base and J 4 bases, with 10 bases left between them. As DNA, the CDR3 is TGTGCCAGCAGCTTAGGCGGAAAGCTCTATGGCTACACCTTC. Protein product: CASSLGGKLYGYTF. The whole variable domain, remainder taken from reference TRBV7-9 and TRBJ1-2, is DTGVSQNPRHKITKRGQNVTFRCDPISEHNRLYWYRQTLGQGPEFLTYFQNEAQLEKSRLLSDRFSAERPKGSFSTLEIQRTEQGDSAMYLCASSLGGKLYGYTFGSGTRLTVV.

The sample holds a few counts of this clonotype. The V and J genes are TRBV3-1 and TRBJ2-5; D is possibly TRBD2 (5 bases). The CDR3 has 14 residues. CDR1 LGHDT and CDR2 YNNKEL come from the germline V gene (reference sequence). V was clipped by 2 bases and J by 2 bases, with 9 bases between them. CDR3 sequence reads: CASSQIGGQETQYF. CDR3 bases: TGTGCCAGCAGCCAAATCGGAGGACAAGAGACCCAGTACTTC.

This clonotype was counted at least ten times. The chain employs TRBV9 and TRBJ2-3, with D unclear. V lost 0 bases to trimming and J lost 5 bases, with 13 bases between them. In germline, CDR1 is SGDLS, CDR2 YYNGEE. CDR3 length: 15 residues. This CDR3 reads CASSVGAIVLDTQYF. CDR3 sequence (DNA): TGTGCCAGCAGCGTAGGAGCGATCGTTTTAGATACGCAGTATTTT.

The CDR3 coding sequence is TGTGCCAGAAGCTTGGCTCTCTGCGACTTCGGAATTCATGAGCAGTTCTTC. It codes for CARSLALCDFGIHEQFF. The chain carries TRBV5-3 and TRBJ2-1; no reliable D call. TRBV5-3 is treated as an ORF (open reading frame) with a function not yet certain. The CDR3 is 17 residues long. V was cut by 0 bases and J by 8 bases, with 21 bases left in between.

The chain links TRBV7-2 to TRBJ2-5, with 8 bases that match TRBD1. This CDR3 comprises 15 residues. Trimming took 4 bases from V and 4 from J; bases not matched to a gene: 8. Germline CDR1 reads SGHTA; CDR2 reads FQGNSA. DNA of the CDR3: TGTGCCAGCAGCTGGCTAGGGACAGGAGGAGAGACCCAGTACTTC. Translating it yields CASSWLGTGGETQYF. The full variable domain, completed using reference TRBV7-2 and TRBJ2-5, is GAGVSQSPSNKVTEKGKDVELRCDPISGHTALYWYRQSLGQGLEFLIYFQGNSAPDKSGLPSDRFSAERTGGSVSTLTIQRTQQEDSAVYLCASSWLGTGGETQYFGPGTRLLVL.

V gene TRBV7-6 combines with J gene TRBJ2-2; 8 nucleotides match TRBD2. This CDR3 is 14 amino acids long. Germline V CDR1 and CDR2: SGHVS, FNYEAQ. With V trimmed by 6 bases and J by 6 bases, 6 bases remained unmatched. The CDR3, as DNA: TGTGCCAGCAGTCCAGCGGGGGCGGCCGGGGAGCTGTTTTTT. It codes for CASSPAGAAGELFF.

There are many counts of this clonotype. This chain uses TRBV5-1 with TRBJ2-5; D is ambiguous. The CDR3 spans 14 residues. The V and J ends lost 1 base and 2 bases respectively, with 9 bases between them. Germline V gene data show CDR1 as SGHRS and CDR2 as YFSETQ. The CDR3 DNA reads TGCGCCAGCAGCTTGAAGGGCGGACAAGAGACCCAGTACTTC. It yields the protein CASSLKGGQETQYF. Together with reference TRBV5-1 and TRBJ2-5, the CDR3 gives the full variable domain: KAGVTQTPRYLIKTRGQQVTLSCSPISGHRSVSWYQQTPGQGLQFLFEYFSETQRNKGNFPGRFSGRQFSNSRSEMNVSTLELGDSALYLCASSLKGGQETQYFGPGTRLLVL.

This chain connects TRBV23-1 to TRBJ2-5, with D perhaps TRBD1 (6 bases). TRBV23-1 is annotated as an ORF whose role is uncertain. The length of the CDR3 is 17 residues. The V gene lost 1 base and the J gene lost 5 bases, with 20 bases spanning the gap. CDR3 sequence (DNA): TGCGCCAGCAGTCAATGTAATGTACAGGGAAGAAGGGAGACCCAGTACTTC. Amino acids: CASSQCNVQGRRETQYF.

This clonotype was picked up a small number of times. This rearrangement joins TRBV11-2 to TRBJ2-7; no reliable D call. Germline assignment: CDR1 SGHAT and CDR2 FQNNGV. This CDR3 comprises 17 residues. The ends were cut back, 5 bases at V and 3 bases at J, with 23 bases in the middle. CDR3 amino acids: CASSQHPGIAGNYEQYF. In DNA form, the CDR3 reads TGTGCCAGCAGCCAGCACCCTGGGATAGCTGGAAACTACGAGCAGTACTTC.

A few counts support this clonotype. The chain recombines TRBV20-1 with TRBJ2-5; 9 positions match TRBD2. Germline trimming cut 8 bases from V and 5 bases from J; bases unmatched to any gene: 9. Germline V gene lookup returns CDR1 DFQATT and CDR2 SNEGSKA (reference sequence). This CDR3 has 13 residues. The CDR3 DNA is TGCAGTTTACGCGCGGGAGGGTTGGAGACCCAGTACTTC. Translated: CSLRAGGLETQYF.